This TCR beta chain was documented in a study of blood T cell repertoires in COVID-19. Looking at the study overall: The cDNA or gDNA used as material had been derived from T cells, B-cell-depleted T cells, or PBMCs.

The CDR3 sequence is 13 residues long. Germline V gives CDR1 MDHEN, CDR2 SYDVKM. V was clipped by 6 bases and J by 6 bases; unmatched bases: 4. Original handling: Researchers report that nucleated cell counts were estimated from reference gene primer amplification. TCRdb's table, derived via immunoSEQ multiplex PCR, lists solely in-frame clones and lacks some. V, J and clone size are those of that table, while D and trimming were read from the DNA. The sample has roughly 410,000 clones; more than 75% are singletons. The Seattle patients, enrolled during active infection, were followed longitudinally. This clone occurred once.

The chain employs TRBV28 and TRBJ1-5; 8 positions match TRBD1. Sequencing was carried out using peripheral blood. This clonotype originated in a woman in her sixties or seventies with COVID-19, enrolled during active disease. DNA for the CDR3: TGTGCCAGCAGCGACAGGGGCGCTCAGCCCCAGCATTTT. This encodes CASSDRGAQPQHF.